This is a list of T cell receptor beta chains from one sample in a study of regulatory T cells in long-lasting Graves disease. TCRdb recomputed calls from the multiplex PCR reads with MiXCR, one row per CDR3 protein. The table lists 300,000 to 400,000 distinct CDR3 sequences, around 15% of them singletons. The sample was peripheral blood mononuclear cells (PBMCs), taken at new diagnosis, from a patient treated with antithyroid drugs. The receptors derive from a female donor with Graves disease. Each CDR3 is given with its conserved first and last residue. A D gene is named only where the DNA matches it firmly.

TRBJ1-6	TRBV11-1	TRBD1	CASSYDRGLSLGSYNSPLHF
TRBJ1-1	TRBV2	-	CASSAERRVRNTEAFF
TRBJ2-7	TRBV18	-	CASSPPSARSYEQYF
TRBJ2-1	TRBV19	TRBD2	CATSINPSGRYGEQFF
TRBJ2-1	TRBV25-1	-	CASSQIIGEQFF
TRBJ2-6	TRBV5-1	-	CASSLASTVPPLSGANVLTF
TRBJ2-6	TRBV7-8	TRBD2	CASSLSGGPYSGANVLTF
TRBJ2-1	TRBV12-3/TRBV12-4	-	CASSLANIGNEQFF
TRBJ1-1	TRBV12-3/TRBV12-4	-	CASSLQEVAFF
TRBJ1-2	TRBV3-1	-	CASSPRTVSGYTF
TRBJ2-7	TRBV9	TRBD1	CASSVRQGPPYEQYF
TRBJ2-7	TRBV12-3/TRBV12-4	TRBD1	CASSSDRDSAWYEQYF
TRBJ2-1	TRBV29-1	-	CSVDSAVGSVQQFF
TRBJ1-5	TRBV4-1	-	CASSQARRQPQHF
TRBJ1-1	TRBV5-1	-	CASSPPRDTEAFF
TRBJ1-2	TRBV27	-	CASRTSGQGIYGYTF
TRBJ2-2	TRBV11-3	TRBD1	CASSKWDRGAGELFF
TRBJ2-7	TRBV6-1	TRBD1	CASQQTYPGQGRIDEQYF
TRBJ2-3	TRBV6-1	TRBD1	CATATGATTDTQYF
TRBJ2-4	TRBV7-2	TRBD2	CASSAGLAGGPSKNIQYF
TRBJ2-1	TRBV5-1	-	CASSLEVLGSYNEQFF
TRBJ1-1	TRBV4-1	-	CASSLGGDLNTEAFF
TRBJ2-3	TRBV11-2	-	CASSLAVGDTQYF
TRBJ1-5	TRBV6-1	-	CASIGRERNQPQHF
TRBJ2-5	TRBV5-1	TRBD2	CASSWGATSGITETQCF
TRBJ2-1	TRBV20-1	TRBD2	CSARDVAGGPYNEQFF
TRBJ1-1	TRBV19	-	CASMFSGNTEAFF
TRBJ2-1	TRBV4-2	-	CASTSTADRSYNEQFF
TRBJ2-7	TRBV10-3	TRBD1	CAIAQGASDEQYF
TRBJ1-5	TRBV5-6	TRBD1	CASSGGQGYQPQHF
TRBJ2-1	TRBV5-1	-	CASSPDKLWGLEQFF
TRBJ2-3	TRBV7-3	TRBD2	CASSPAQAGGRYF
TRBJ1-1	TRBV20-1	-	CSARPAGSDTEAFF
TRBJ1-3	TRBV4-1	-	CASSQVYRGPRGNTIYF
TRBJ1-1	TRBV9	-	CASSVAGVGEDTEAFF
TRBJ1-1	TRBV5-1	TRBD1	CASSPGGQMNTEAFF
TRBJ2-7	TRBV29-1	TRBD1	CSVRSGGQGLRSLEQYF
TRBJ1-5	TRBV20-1	-	CSARVGRYSNQPQHF
TRBJ2-7	TRBV12-3/TRBV12-4	TRBD1	CASRHTGDNYEQYF
TRBJ2-7	TRBV28	TRBD1	CASSNKRTGFFYEQYF
TRBJ1-2	TRBV5-1	TRBD1	CASSAGQGQGGYTF
TRBJ2-7	TRBV7-6	-	CASSDTVGGYEQYF
TRBJ2-4	TRBV7-2	-	CASSPTNVAKNIQYF
TRBJ2-3	TRBV3-1	-	CASSPDRNTQYF
TRBJ2-7	TRBV4-3	TRBD1	CASSQEIQGAYEQYF